The sequence of this TCR beta chain was determined in a study of technical replicates of blood from several donors. CDR1 and CDR2 from the germline V gene are MDHEN and SYDVKM. Germline trimming cut 5 bases from V and 4 bases from J; bases unmatched to any gene: 14. The CDR3 runs to 16 residues. Method: immunoSEQ multiplex PCR; TCRdb's copy keeps in-frame clones and lacks some. The table records around 50,000 clones, less than 95% of them present only once. The chain employs TRBV28 and TRBJ2-7; 7 nucleotides align to TRBD2. Specimen: T cells isolated from PBMCs. The sequence came from a human donor in good health. This CDR3 reads CASSLLRGDFRYEQYF. The CDR3 coding sequence is TGTGCCAGCAGTCTCCTCCGGGGGGATTTTCGGTACGAGCAGTACTTC.